This T cell receptor beta chain was obtained from a study of blood T cell repertoires in COVID-19. Study summary: There were acute and convalescent COVID-19 samples, and they came from the United States, Italy and Spain. The analysed material was cDNA or gDNA that came from T cells, B-cell-depleted T cells, or PBMCs.

Germline V gene sequence: CDR1 SGHRS, CDR2 YFSETQ. J gave up 1 base and V 0 bases, and 9 bases lay outside the gene matches. The CDR3 consists of 19 residues. In the study's own analysis: Using reference gene primer amplification, nucleated cell counts were estimated. Produced via immunoSEQ multiplex PCR; TCRdb's table is partial and in-frame only. The V and J calls and clone size come from that table; D and trimming were worked out from the DNA. The sample lists 84,000 or so clones, roughly 74% seen once, with roughly 6.7% in the top ten. Followed longitudinally, the Seattle patients had been enrolled during active infection.

The sequenced material came from peripheral blood. The gene calls are TRBV5-1 and TRBJ1-6; TRBD1 matches at 8 bases. The sequence derives from a man between 65 and 80 years old with COVID-19, enrolled during active disease. The CDR3 reads CASSLAGQGAFSYNSPLHF. CDR3 DNA: TGCGCCAGCAGCTTGGCTGGGCAGGGGGCGTTTTCCTATAATTCACCCCTCCACTTT. Based on the CDR3 plus reference TRBV5-1 and TRBJ1-6, the full variable domain is KAGVTQTPRYLIKTRGQQVTLSCSPISGHRSVSWYQQTPGQGLQFLFEYFSETQRNKGNFPGRFSGRQFSNSRSEMNVSTLELGDSALYLCASSLAGQGAFSYNSPLHFGNGTRLTVT.